This T cell receptor (beta chain) was sequenced during a study of blood T cell repertoires in COVID-19. Study background: Acute and convalescent COVID-19 samples came from the United States, Italy and Spain. Sample material is recorded as cDNA or gDNA derived from T cells, B-cell-depleted T cells, or PBMCs.

Germline CDR1 LGHNA, CDR2 YSLEER. The CDR3 is 17 residues long. With 4 bases removed from V and 5 bases from J, the gap between germline ends came to 20 bases. In the original processing: Nucleated cell number was recorded as an estimate derived from reference gene primer amplification. Clones were read by immunoSEQ multiplex PCR, and TCRdb kept only the in-frame ones, dropping some. That table furnishes V, J and clone size, whereas the DNA furnished D and trimming. This table holds roughly 120,000 clones, about four fifths found once. Sequenced input: peripheral blood. This sequence joins TRBV4-3 and TRBJ2-2; tentatively, D is TRBD2 (6 bases). The origin of this receptor is a woman older than 75 with acute or convalescent COVID-19. The CDR3 sequence is CASSRGTRDTTTGELFF. The CDR3 region has the DNA TGCGCCAGCAGCCGGGGAACGCGGGATACCACAACCGGGGAGCTGTTTTTT.